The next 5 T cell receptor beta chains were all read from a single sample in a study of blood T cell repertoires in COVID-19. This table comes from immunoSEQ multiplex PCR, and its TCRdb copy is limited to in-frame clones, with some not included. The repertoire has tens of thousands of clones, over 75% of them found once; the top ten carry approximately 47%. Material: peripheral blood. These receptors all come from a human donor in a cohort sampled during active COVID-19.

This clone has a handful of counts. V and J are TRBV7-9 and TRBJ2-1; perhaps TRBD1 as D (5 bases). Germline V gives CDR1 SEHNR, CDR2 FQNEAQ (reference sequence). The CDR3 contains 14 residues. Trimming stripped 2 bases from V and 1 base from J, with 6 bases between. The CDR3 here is CASSLQGSYNEQFF. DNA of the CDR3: TGTGCCAGCAGCTTACAGGGATCCTACAATGAGCAGTTCTTC.

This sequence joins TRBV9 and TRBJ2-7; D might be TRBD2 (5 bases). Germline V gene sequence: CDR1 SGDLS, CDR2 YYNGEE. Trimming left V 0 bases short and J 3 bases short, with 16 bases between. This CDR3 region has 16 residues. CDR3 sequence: CASSVGTSGTIYEQYF. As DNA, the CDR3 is TGTGCCAGCAGCGTAGGTACCAGCGGCACAATCTACGAGCAGTACTTC. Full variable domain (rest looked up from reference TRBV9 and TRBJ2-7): DSGVTQTPKHLITATGQRVTLRCSPRSGDLSVYWYQQSLDQGLQFLIQYYNGEERAKGNILERFSAQQFPDLHSELNLSSLELGDSALYFCASSVGTSGTIYEQYFGPGTRLTVT.

The CDR3: CASSRGGSNEQFF. The CDR3 nucleotides are TGTGCCAGCAGCCGGGGAGGGTCCAATGAGCAGTTCTTC. The chain employs TRBV5-5 and TRBJ2-1; TRBD2 aligns across 7 bases. Unmatched junction bases numbered 4, after V lost 4 bases and J lost 6 bases. This CDR3 spans 13 amino acids. CDR1 is SGHKS, CDR2 YYEKEE, per germline (reference sequence).

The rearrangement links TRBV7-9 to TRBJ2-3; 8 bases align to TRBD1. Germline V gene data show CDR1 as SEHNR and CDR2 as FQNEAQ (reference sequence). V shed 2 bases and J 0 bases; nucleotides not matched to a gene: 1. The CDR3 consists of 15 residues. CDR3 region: CASSLQGASTDTQYF. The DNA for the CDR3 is TGTGCCAGCAGCTTACAGGGGGCTAGCACAGATACGCAGTATTTT. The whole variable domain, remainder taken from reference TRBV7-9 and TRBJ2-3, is DTGVSQNPRHKITKRGQNVTFRCDPISEHNRLYWYRQTLGQGPEFLTYFQNEAQLEKSRLLSDRFSAERPKGSFSTLEIQRTEQGDSAMYLCASSLQGASTDTQYFGPGTRLTVL.

CDR3 in DNA: TGCAGCGTTGCTGAAGGGGATTGGACCGGGGAGCTGTTTTTT. Protein: CSVAEGDWTGELFF. The V call is TRBV29-1, the J call TRBJ2-2; perhaps TRBD1 as D (5 bases). This CDR3 is built from 14 residues. Per the germline V gene, CDR1 is SQVTM and CDR2 is ANQGSEA. Between the trimmed V and J ends, which lost 4 bases and 5 bases, there was a span of 14 bases.